The entry below gives a single TCR beta chain sequence along with its context. The sample belongs to a study of T cells in Graves' hyperthyroidism and ophthalmopathy. Trimming at V came to 5 bases and at J to 13 bases, leaving 2 bases not matched to a gene. Germline assignment: CDR1 ENHRY and CDR2 SYGVKD. The CDR3 loop spans 10 amino acids. The investigators amplified TCR beta CDR3 regions from RNA transcripts. First-round RT-PCR of the TCR CDR3 relied on the HTBI primer set. TCRdb re-called the multiplex PCR reads with MiXCR, one entry per CDR3 protein. The table lists about 600,000 distinct CDR3 sequences, roughly 16% of them singletons.

This chain uses TRBV10-3 with TRBJ2-1, with 7 bases lining up with TRBD2. This TCR derives from a woman aged 40-49 years with Graves' ophthalmopathy. The specimen was blood. The CDR3 spells CAISREVQFF. As DNA, the CDR3 is TGTGCCATCAGTCGGGAGGTCCAGTTCTTC.